Following are 31 T cell receptor beta chains from one sample sequenced in a study of cytomegalovirus exposure and HLA in healthy donors. The PCR was carried out with 60 Vbeta primers and 13 Jbeta primers. The assay was immunoSEQ multiplex PCR, and TCRdb's table has in-frame clones only and misses some. The profile shows about 150,000 clones, over 70% of them singletons. The sequenced sample consisted of PBMCs. The receptors derive from a woman in her 40s in good health and CMV-seronegative.

The CDR3 sequence: CASNTGLNTQYF. CDR3 coding DNA: TGTGCCAGCAACACAGGGTTGAATACGCAGTATTTT. The chain recombines TRBV5-6 with TRBJ2-3; tentatively, D is TRBD1 (6 bases). V was trimmed by 6 bases and J by 7 bases, leaving 12 bases between them. The CDR3 is 12 amino acids. Germline CDR1 is SGHDT and CDR2 is YYEEEE. The variable domain in full, completed from reference TRBV5-6 and TRBJ2-3, reads DAGVTQSPTHLIKTRGQQVTLRCSPKSGHDTVSWYQQALGQGPQFIFQYYEEEERQRGNFPDRFSGHQFPNYSSELNVNALLLGDSALYLCASNTGLNTQYFGPGTRLTVL.

V and J are TRBV28 and TRBJ1-5, with D maybe TRBD1 (5 bases). The CDR3 covers 15 residues. Germline V gene sequence: CDR1 MDHEN, CDR2 SYDVKM. V was clipped by 3 bases and J by 4 bases, with 13 bases between them. This CDR3 is CASSFRSGINQPQHF. The CDR3 coding sequence is TGTGCCAGCAGTTTTCGGTCAGGGATAAATCAGCCCCAGCATTTT.

This clone has a handful of counts. This chain links TRBV28 with TRBJ1-2; no reliable D call. This CDR3 spans 12 amino acids. Germline-derived CDR1 and CDR2 are MDHEN and SYDVKM. V lost 6 bases to trimming and J lost 3 bases, with 8 bases between them. CDR3 protein: CASSPSYYGYTF. The CDR3 bases are TGTGCCAGCAGCCCTAGTTACTATGGCTACACCTTC.

V usage is TRBV28 and J usage is TRBJ2-3; D is ambiguous. Germline CDR1 is MDHEN and CDR2 is SYDVKM. V lost 6 bases to trimming and J lost 2 bases, with 9 bases between them. There are 13 residues in the CDR3. CDR3 DNA sequence: TGTGCCAGCAGCAACAGAAACACAGATACGCAGTATTTT. Translated, it gives CASSNRNTDTQYF.

The V call is TRBV28, the J call TRBJ2-7, with 9 bases aligning to TRBD2. The CDR3 loop spans 14 amino acids. CDR1 is MDHEN and CDR2 is SYDVKM in the germline V gene. V gave up 6 bases and J gave up 4 bases; unmatched junction bases: 7. The CDR3 DNA follows: TGTGCCAGCAGAAATAGCGGGAGTGCATACGAGCAGTACTTC. Its translation is CASRNSGSAYEQYF. Based on the CDR3 plus reference TRBV28 and TRBJ2-7, the full variable domain is DVKVTQSSRYLVKRTGEKVFLECVQDMDHENMFWYRQDPGLGLRLIYFSYDVKMKEKGDIPEGYSVSREKKERFSLILESASTNQTSMYLCASRNSGSAYEQYFGPGTRLTVT.

The chain couples TRBV30 to TRBJ1-5, with D possibly matching TRBD1 (6 bases). The V gene lost 0 bases and the J gene lost 6 bases, with 21 bases spanning the gap. Germline V gene data show CDR1 as GTSNPN and CDR2 as SVGIG (reference sequence). The CDR3 has 17 amino acids. CDR3 in DNA: TGTGCCTGGAGTGTCGGATTCGGGGGGGCAGGGGCTCAGCCCCAGCATTTT. Translating gives CAWSVGFGGAGAQPQHF.

V is TRBV7-2 and J is TRBJ1-5, with D hard to call. V was cut by 2 bases and J by 3 bases, with 8 bases left in between. This CDR3 region has 14 residues. CDR1 SGHTA and CDR2 FQGNSA come from the germline V gene. The CDR3 DNA follows: TGTGCCAGCAGCTTAACCAGTACCAATCAGCCCCAGCATTTT. The encoded protein is CASSLTSTNQPQHF.

Notes on this clone: Other DNA sequences in the sample encode the same CDR3. V and J are TRBV5-4 and TRBJ2-2; D perhaps matches TRBD1 (6 bases). V lost 0 bases to trimming and J lost 4 bases, with 10 bases between them. Germline V lookup: CDR1 SGHNT, CDR2 YYREEE (reference sequence). The CDR3 is 15 amino acids. CDR3 in DNA: TGTGCCAGCAGCTTGGAACAGGGTGGCACCGGGGAGCTGTTTTTT. Residues: CASSLEQGGTGELFF.

This clone showed up just once. The V gene is TRBV25-1, the J gene TRBJ2-7, with 7 bases matching TRBD1. The CDR3 totals 12 residues. Germline CDR1 and CDR2: MGHDK and SYGVNS. V was pared by 10 bases and J by 4 bases, with 7 bases of the junction left unmatched. In nucleotides, the CDR3 is TGTGCCACTCGGCAGGGGGTGTACGAGCAGTACTTC. Translation: CATRQGVYEQYF.

The V call is TRBV7-8, the J call TRBJ1-1; 7 nucleotides match TRBD1. The CDR3 extends over 13 amino acids. Germline trimming cut 1 base from V and 6 bases from J; bases unmatched to any gene: 2. Germline CDR1 and CDR2: SGHVS and FQNEAQ. The CDR3 sequence: CASSLDRGAEAFF. The CDR3 DNA is TGTGCCAGCAGCTTAGACAGGGGCGCTGAAGCTTTCTTT.

This clone was counted a few times. The chain is built from TRBV6-1 and TRBJ1-5, with 8 bases aligning to TRBD1. The CDR3 extends over 17 amino acids. V trimming: 4 bases; J trimming: 0 bases; junction bases outside the gene matches: 8. From germline, CDR1 is MNHNS and CDR2 SASEGT. The CDR3 sequence: CASSAGQGLTSNQPQHF. For the CDR3, the DNA is TGTGCCAGCAGTGCCGGACAGGGCTTAACTAGCAATCAGCCCCAGCATTTT.

This chain links TRBV9 with TRBJ2-2; 9 nucleotides align to TRBD2. The CDR3 is made up of 15 amino acids. V trimming: 3 bases; J trimming: 4 bases; junction bases outside the gene matches: 4. Germline assignment: CDR1 SGDLS and CDR2 YYNGEE. The CDR3 is CASSGGLASTGELFF. In nucleotides, the CDR3 is TGTGCCAGCAGCGGGGGACTAGCTTCCACCGGGGAGCTGTTTTTT.

The chain has TRBV6-5 and TRBJ2-7; 9 bases match TRBD1. Germline CDR1 and CDR2: MNHEY and SVGAGI. The CDR3 extends over 16 amino acids. After removal of 2 bases from V and 2 bases from J, the junction contained 7 bases not matched to a gene. CDR3 region: CASSYKLTGGTYEQYF. CDR3 bases: TGTGCCAGCAGTTACAAGTTGACAGGGGGGACCTACGAGCAGTACTTC.

J is TRBJ1-2 and V is TRBV6-5, with D perhaps TRBD1 (5 bases). The V and J ends lost 7 bases and 8 bases respectively, with 14 bases between them. Germline V gene lookup returns CDR1 MNHEY and CDR2 SVGAGI. The CDR3 spans 12 residues. Here the CDR3 DNA reads TGTGCCAGCACCCTGATGGGGCACGGCTACACCTTC. It translates to CASTLMGHGYTF.

This chain connects TRBV28 to TRBJ2-7, with D possibly matching TRBD1 (5 bases). CDR1 and CDR2 from the germline V gene are MDHEN and SYDVKM. The V gene lost 5 bases and the J gene lost 4 bases, with 15 bases spanning the gap. The CDR3 has 14 amino acids. The chain's CDR3 is CASSPARAFYEQYF. In DNA, the CDR3 is TGTGCCAGCAGTCCGGCCAGGGCTTTTTACGAGCAGTACTTC.

The rearrangement uses TRBV19 and TRBJ2-1; D is uncertain. Germline-derived CDR1 and CDR2 are LNHDA and SQIVND (reference sequence). Trimming pared 7 bases from V and 1 base from J, leaving 17 bases between. This CDR3 region has 16 residues. CDR3 region: CASTTIRRVSYNEQFF. DNA for the CDR3: TGTGCCAGTACTACGATCCGTCGGGTGTCCTACAATGAGCAGTTCTTC.

This chain uses TRBV10-3 with TRBJ2-5, with 14 positions matching TRBD2. Germline V gene sequence: CDR1 ENHRY, CDR2 SYGVKD. V shed 9 bases, J shed 5 bases, and the junction held 8 bases outside the gene matches. This CDR3 is 15 amino acids long. CDR3 DNA: TGTGCCATTGGGGGACTAGCGGGAGATCCGGAGACCCAGTACTTC. Its protein product is CAIGGLAGDPETQYF.

V usage is TRBV2 and J usage is TRBJ2-3, with D perhaps matching TRBD2 (5 bases). This CDR3 spans 14 amino acids. The V and J ends lost 6 bases and 1 base respectively, with 11 bases between them. In germline, CDR1 is SNHLY, CDR2 FYNNEI. CDR3 DNA: TGTGCCAGCAGCCCCGGACTTGGCACAGATACGCAGTATTTT. It yields the protein CASSPGLGTDTQYF.

V is TRBV15 and J is TRBJ2-3; possible D gene TRBD2, 6 bases. The CDR3 runs to 18 residues. Per the germline V gene, CDR1 is LNHNV and CDR2 is YYDKDF (reference sequence). Trimming took off 0 bases at V and 6 bases at J, with 22 bases between the two ends. The CDR3 here is CATSRDHPSAGQMDTQYF. CDR3 coding DNA: TGTGCCACCAGCAGAGATCACCCCTCCGCGGGGCAGATGGATACGCAGTATTTT. Combining the CDR3 with reference TRBV15 and TRBJ2-3 gives the whole variable domain DAMVIQNPRYQVTQFGKPVTLSCSQTLNHNVMYWYQQKSSQAPKLLFHYYDKDFNNEADTPDNFQSRRPNTSFCFLDIRSPGLGDTAMYLCATSRDHPSAGQMDTQYFGPGTRLTVL.

The chain links TRBV28 to TRBJ2-2; D might be TRBD2 (5 bases). The V end was cut by 6 bases, the J end by 6 bases, with 14 bases between. Germline V gene data show CDR1 as MDHEN and CDR2 as SYDVKM. The CDR3 spans 14 residues. The CDR3 nucleotides are TGTGCCAGCAGACCCTCCTGGGGAGCCGGGGAGCTGTTTTTT. Translated, it gives CASRPSWGAGELFF.

A note on this clone: This CDR3 is also generated by other DNA sequences in the sample. The chain has TRBV4-3 and TRBJ2-7, with a tentative D call TRBD1 (6 bases). Deletions cut 0 bases from V and 0 bases from J, with 6 bases between. The CDR3 is 14 residues long. Germline V CDR1 and CDR2: LGHNA, YSLEER. CDR3 protein: CASSQDRGSYEQYF. DNA of the CDR3: TGCGCCAGCAGCCAAGACAGGGGCTCCTACGAGCAGTACTTC.

The rearrangement joins TRBV5-6 to TRBJ2-7; a weak D match, TRBD2 (6 bases). The CDR3 has 16 amino acids. Germline assignment: CDR1 SGHDT and CDR2 YYEEEE. Trimming pared 1 base from V and 2 bases from J, leaving 16 bases between. DNA of the CDR3: TGTGCCAGCAGCTTGACGATCGGGGGAACCCCCTACGAGCAGTACTTC. It is translated as CASSLTIGGTPYEQYF.

V is TRBV2 and J is TRBJ1-5; 9 nucleotides agree with TRBD1. V was clipped by 4 bases and J by 6 bases; unmatched bases: 4. The germline V gene has CDR1 SNHLY and CDR2 FYNNEI. The CDR3 has 14 residues. DNA of the CDR3: TGTGCCAGCAGTGTTACAGGGGGCACTCAGCCCCAGCATTTT. Protein product: CASSVTGGTQPQHF. Complete variable domain (other parts from reference TRBV2 and TRBJ1-5): EPEVTQTPSHQVTQMGQEVILRCVPISNHLYFYWYRQILGQKVEFLVSFYNNEISEKSEIFDDQFSVERPDGSNFTLKIRSTKLEDSAMYFCASSVTGGTQPQHFGDGTRLSIL.

This clone was counted between two and nine times. The V call is TRBV30, the J call TRBJ2-3; 10 bases map to TRBD2. The CDR3 spans 14 residues. V gave up 3 bases and J gave up 8 bases; unmatched junction bases: 8. Germline-derived CDR1 and CDR2 are GTSNPN and SVGIG (reference sequence). DNA of the CDR3: TGTGCCTGGAGCTTAACTAGCGGGACCCCTACGCAGTATTTT. Translated: CAWSLTSGTPTQYF.

The chain combines TRBV19 with TRBJ2-1; weak D call: TRBD1 (5 bases). The CDR3 is 13 amino acids. In germline, CDR1 is LNHDA, CDR2 SQIVND (reference sequence). V was pared by 1 base and J by 9 bases, with 10 bases between. The CDR3 spells CASSIGGSTEQFF. CDR3 coding DNA: TGTGCCAGTAGTATAGGGGGCAGTACTGAGCAGTTCTTC.

The rearrangement uses TRBV28 and TRBJ1-4; D uncertain. V lost 9 bases to trimming and J lost 3 bases, with 11 bases between them. CDR3 size: 13 residues. Germline loops: CDR1 MDHEN, CDR2 SYDVKM. DNA of the CDR3: TGTGCCAGTAAAGGCGGGGCTAATGAAAAACTGTTTTTT. Translation: CASKGGANEKLFF.

This clone was detected only once. The chain has TRBV5-1 and TRBJ2-5, with 7 bases aligning to TRBD2. The end of the DNA is better explained by TRBJ2-7, so the J call may be wrong. This CDR3 has 14 residues. From germline, CDR1 is SGHRS and CDR2 YFSETQ. DNA for the CDR3: TGCGCCAGCAGCAGCGGGACTGCAACCTACGAGCAGTACTTC. Encoded protein: CASSSGTATYEQYF.

The J gene is TRBJ1-1, the V gene TRBV7-9, with TRBD1 as a possible D gene (6 bases). The CDR3 totals 15 residues. Germline CDR1 reads SEHNR; CDR2 reads FQNEAQ (reference sequence). Trimming took 4 bases from V and 4 from J, leaving 16 bases between them. This chain's CDR3 is CASSSGEGLPTEAFF. Here the CDR3 DNA reads TGTGCCAGCAGCTCAGGGGAGGGGCTCCCCACTGAAGCTTTCTTT.

The chain has TRBV2 and TRBJ1-5, with D uncertain. Deletions cut 5 bases from V and 4 bases from J, with 6 bases between. There are 12 residues in the CDR3. Germline-derived CDR1 and CDR2 are SNHLY and FYNNEI. Here the CDR3 reads CASSRRNQPQHF. The DNA for the CDR3 is TGTGCCAGCAGTCGGAGAAATCAGCCCCAGCATTTT.

The chain joins TRBV19 to TRBJ2-7, with D possibly being TRBD1 (5 bases). CDR1 LNHDA and CDR2 SQIVND come from the germline V gene (reference sequence). The CDR3 spans 13 residues. V lost 3 bases to trimming and J lost 4 bases, with 10 bases between them. The CDR3 bases are TGTGCCAGTAGTATGGGGCGGTTATACGAGCAGTACTTC. Protein sequence: CASSMGRLYEQYF.

This clone was detected only once. The chain carries TRBV4-2 and TRBJ2-1; D not certain. Germline V gene data show CDR1 as LGHNA and CDR2 as YNFKEQ. There are 11 residues in the CDR3. The germline V and J ends were trimmed by 5 bases and 10 bases, with 9 bases remaining between them. This chain's CDR3 is CASSTQYEQFF. CDR3 bases: TGTGCCAGCAGCACACAATACGAGCAGTTCTTC.